Following are 5 T cell receptor beta chains from one sample sequenced in a study of T-cell reconstitution after alpha-beta-depleted transplantation in children. The library targeted TCRbeta and was prepared with unique molecular identifiers. TCRdb independently ran MiXCR on the PCR reads; one entry per CDR3 protein. The profile covers approximately 590,000 distinct CDR3 sequences, with over 9.5% appearing a single time and 4% to 5% taken by the ten largest. Here the sequenced sample was PBMCs from the stem cell graft donor, taken from the stem cell graft. The origin of the receptors is a human donor who donated a stem cell graft to a child with acute myeloid leukemia.

This clonotype was detected a few times. The chain employs TRBV7-6 and TRBJ1-2, with a weak D call TRBD1 (5 bases). The CDR3 totals 13 residues. Trimming removed 4 bases at V and 4 bases at J, with 10 bases between. Per germline, CDR1 SGHVS and CDR2 FNYEAQ. In nucleotides, the CDR3 is TGTGCCAGCAGCTCCGGGACCATCTATGGCTACACCTTC. Translation: CASSSGTIYGYTF. Full variable domain (rest looked up from reference TRBV7-6 and TRBJ1-2): GAGVSQSPRYKVTKRGQDVALRCDPISGHVSLYWYRQALGQGPEFLTYFNYEAQQDKSGLPNDRFSAERPEGSISTLTIQRTEQRDSAMYRCASSSGTIYGYTFGSGTRLTVV.

The chain couples TRBV28 to TRBJ1-6; D is unclear. Germline CDR1 reads MDHEN; CDR2 reads SYDVKM. The CDR3 is 15 amino acids. Trimming removed 6 bases at V and 2 bases at J, with 11 bases between. Written as DNA, the CDR3 is TGTGCCAGCAGCCCCGGACCTACCTATAATTCACCCCTCCACTTT. Amino acids: CASSPGPTYNSPLHF. Full variable domain (rest looked up from reference TRBV28 and TRBJ1-6): DVKVTQSSRYLVKRTGEKVFLECVQDMDHENMFWYRQDPGLGLRLIYFSYDVKMKEKGDIPEGYSVSREKKERFSLILESASTNQTSMYLCASSPGPTYNSPLHFGNGTRLTVT.

This clonotype was seen a handful of times. The chain employs TRBV20-1 and TRBJ1-2, with D tentatively TRBD1 (6 bases). Trimming removed 8 bases from V and 3 bases from J, with 13 bases in between. Germline-derived CDR1 and CDR2 are DFQATT and SNEGSKA (reference sequence). The CDR3 spans 12 residues. The CDR3 DNA reads as TGCAGTCGTGATTCAGGGGACTATGGCTACACCTTC. This encodes CSRDSGDYGYTF.

This clonotype was detected many times. The chain is built from TRBV5-1 and TRBJ2-7, with 9 nucleotides matching TRBD2. Germline CDR1 and CDR2: SGHRS and YFSETQ. This CDR3 contains 15 residues. V trimming: 0 bases; J trimming: 2 bases; junction bases outside the gene matches: 3. The CDR3 sequence: CASSLGAGGTYEQYF. DNA of the CDR3: TGCGCCAGCAGCTTGGGAGCGGGAGGCACCTACGAGCAGTACTTC.

This chain links TRBV6-2 or TRBV6-3 with TRBJ2-7; D unresolved. The CDR3 totals 13 residues. CDR1 MNHEY and CDR2 SVGEGT come from the germline V gene. The V end lost 2 bases, the J end lost 3 bases, and 8 bases lay between the germline ends. CDR3 residues: CASSYGRHYEQYF. In nucleotides, the CDR3 is TGTGCCAGCAGTTACGGCAGACACTACGAGCAGTACTTC.